The 10 T cell receptor beta chains below all came from one sample that was sequenced in a study of blood T cell repertoires in COVID-19. Measured with immunoSEQ multiplex PCR; TCRdb has only the in-frame clones, and not every one. This table has 140,000 or so clones, approximately 80% appearing once. The source material was PBMCs or T cells enriched from blood (not recorded which). These receptors were obtained from a young woman who had been exposed to COVID-19.

This clone was counted a few times. This chain connects TRBV21-1 to TRBJ2-1; TRBD2 is the table's D call and was not checked against the DNA. TRBV21-1 represents a pseudogene. The CDR3 contains 15 residues. The CDR3 here is CASSKSLAENNEQFF. As DNA, the CDR3 is TGTGCCAGCAGCAAATCCCTAGCGGAGAACAATGAGCAGTTCTTC.

This chain uses TRBV7-2 with TRBJ2-1; D ambiguous. CDR1 is SGHTA, CDR2 FQGNSA, per germline. Deletions cut 5 bases from V and 2 bases from J, with 10 bases between. CDR3 length: 14 residues. Here the CDR3 DNA reads TGTGCCAGCAGCCCTGGCGGTCCCTACAATGAGCAGTTCTTC. Protein product: CASSPGGPYNEQFF.

The J gene is TRBJ2-2, the V gene TRBV29-1; TRBD2 aligns across 10 bases. V lost 6 bases to trimming and J lost 17 bases; unmatched junction nucleotides: 12. This CDR3 comprises 12 residues. CDR1 and CDR2 from the germline V gene are SQVTM and ANQGSEA. This CDR3 reads CSVDQAGGTKFF. As DNA, the CDR3 is TGCAGCGTCGACCAAGCGGGAGGGACCAAATTTTTT.

This clone has a single count. The chain links TRBV9 to TRBJ1-6; no definite D call. This CDR3 is built from 15 residues. The V and J ends lost 3 bases and 9 bases respectively, with 16 bases between them. Germline lookup yields CDR1 SGDLS and CDR2 YYNGEE. CDR3: CASSANSLLGSPLHF. The CDR3 DNA follows: TGTGCCAGCAGCGCGAACAGCCTCCTCGGTTCACCCCTCCACTTT.

Turning to this clone: An end of the junction differs from the germline gene, which may be a read error. The chain recombines TRBV7-2 with TRBJ1-6; TRBD1 is a possible D gene (5 bases). The CDR3 runs to 15 residues. Germline V CDR1 and CDR2: SGHTA, FQGNSA. CDR3 sequence reads: CASSLVGTQSQQINF. CDR3 nucleotide sequence: TGTGCCAGCAGCTTAGTAGGGACTCAATCGCAACAAATAAATTTT. Combining the CDR3 with reference TRBV7-2 and TRBJ1-6 gives the whole variable domain GAGVSQSPSNKVTEKGKDVELRCDPISGHTALYWYRQSLGQGLEFLIYFQGNSAPDKSGLPSDRFSAERTGGSVSTLTIQRTQQEDSAVYLCASSLVGTQSQQINFGNGTRLTVT.

This chain joins TRBV4-3 and TRBJ2-3; D possibly corresponds to TRBD2 (7 bases). V was shortened by 4 bases and J by 2 bases, with 19 bases between the two germline ends. The germline CDR1 and CDR2 sequences are LGHNA and YSLEER. The CDR3 contains 17 residues. The DNA of the CDR3 is TGCGCCAGCAGCCCGTGGGGGCGGGAGCCCGTCACAGATACGCAGTATTTT. Translating it yields CASSPWGREPVTDTQYF.

The chain joins TRBV11-3 to TRBJ2-3; 8 nucleotides match TRBD1. The length of the CDR3 is 13 residues. Germline lookup yields CDR1 SGHNT and CDR2 YENEEA. The V gene end was trimmed by 5 bases and the J gene end by 9 bases; junction bases not matched to a gene: 7. The CDR3 loop reads CASSPRTGFTQYF. CDR3 bases: TGTGCCAGCAGCCCAAGGACAGGGTTCACGCAGTATTTT.

The chain carries TRBV7-9 and TRBJ1-5; perhaps TRBD1 as D (5 bases). Germline lookup yields CDR1 SEHNR and CDR2 FQNEAQ (reference sequence). V was cut by 5 bases and J by 2 bases, with 16 bases left in between. The CDR3 contains 16 residues. The DNA of the CDR3 is TGTGCCAGCAGCGCTCCGGGGGGAGGGGGCAATCAGCCCCAGCATTTT. It is translated as CASSAPGGGGNQPQHF.

V is TRBV6-5 and J is TRBJ2-1, with a weak D call TRBD1 (5 bases). This CDR3 has 13 amino acids. Germline V gives CDR1 MNHEY, CDR2 SVGAGI. V lost 6 bases to trimming and J lost 2 bases, with 8 bases between them. Here the CDR3 DNA reads TGTGCCAGCAGCCCAGGGCCCTACAATGAGCAGTTCTTC. It specifies CASSPGPYNEQFF.

The chain carries TRBV6-5 and TRBJ2-3; tentative D call: TRBD2 (6 bases). Germline-derived CDR1 and CDR2 are MNHEY and SVGAGI. The ends were cut back, 7 bases at V and 1 base at J, with 15 bases in the middle. The CDR3 is 15 residues long. CDR3 bases: TGTGCCAGCAAGGGCGGGACCCCAGGCACAGATACGCAGTATTTT. Translation: CASKGGTPGTDTQYF.